This T cell receptor beta chain is drawn from a study of T-cell reconstitution after alpha-beta-depleted transplantation in children. Study observations and caveats: The origin of alpha-beta T cells about two months after transplant was reportedly several hundred expanded graft clones. Some patients owed their high day-60 TCRbeta diversity to surviving recipient T cells and thymic progenitors. Newly made T cells mostly supplied T-cell counts and diversity one year after transplant.

Preparation of the TCRbeta library used unique molecular identifiers. TCRdb called the PCR reads again in MiXCR, with one record for every CDR3 protein. The profile shows some 600,000 distinct CDR3 sequences, 10% to 15% of them singletons. The CDR3 totals 11 residues. V lost 3 bases to trimming and J lost 4 bases, with 4 bases between them. CDR1 and CDR2 (germline): SQVTM, ANQGSEA. This clonotype was observed many times. Its antigen is not known. The sequenced sample was PBMCs, mostly from graft donor cells, obtained 360 days after TCRalphabeta/CD19-depleted stem cell transplant. The rearrangement joins TRBV29-1 to TRBJ2-1; D remains ambiguous. The receptor's source is a male patient younger than 18 who had a stem cell transplant for acute myeloid leukemia, so the T cells may come from the graft donor. The CDR3 DNA follows: TGCAGCGTTGACGGATACAATGAGCAGTTCTTC. Translation gives CSVDGYNEQFF.